What follows is one TCR beta chain and its context. This clonotype has just one count. Its antigen remains undetermined. Base qualities are not at hand, and no much larger clone is one base apart. This record belongs to a study of post-analysis software for immune sequencing data (dated by TCRdb to about 2015). Notes on the research overall: Disease courses on record covered relapsing-remitting, secondary progressive and progressive-relapsing multiple sclerosis, though some patients had no subtype annotation. A subset of samples was prepared in parallel using single-end sample barcoding, then pooled and co-amplified after Illumina adapter ligation. The patient repertoires were compared against around eleven previously published healthy control repertoires obtained from donors aged about 6 to 26 years. The study at large found these results: The multiple sclerosis patient group was slightly younger than the control group. Patients showed significantly higher frequencies than controls for several TRBV segments, among them TRBV5-6, TRBV5-1 and TRBV20-1. Direct clustering with F measure showed strong co-clustering of samples prepared in the same batch, prompting a batch-effect correction. Normalized Chao1 diversity was significantly lower in multiple sclerosis patients than controls, suggesting substantial peripheral T-cell clonal expansion.

The germline V gene supplies CDR1 MNHNS and CDR2 SASEGT. Germline trimming amounts to 1 base on V and 3 bases on J, with 5 as the count of junction bases outside the gene matches. From cysteine to phenylalanine, the CDR3 is 15 amino acids long. The retained sequence is limited to the CDR3, 45 bases, with the frame set at the first base. Libraries were constructed by PCR. Sequenced using an Illumina HiSeq 2500. To reduce PCR and sequencing biases, unique molecular identifiers were incorporated into the TCR beta cDNA libraries. Per 1 to 10 million input T cells, approximately 500,000 cDNA molecules were obtained, such that each molecule approximated one T cell. The patient libraries were prepared and sequenced with the same protocol used for the earlier healthy control dataset. Samples belonging to the same batch were prepared together, multiplexed and sequenced on a shared HiSeq lane. Per the authors' processing: MIGEC was used to process the raw barcoded reads, and molecular identifier groups with only a single read were discarded before consensus assembly and CDR3 extraction. VDJtools was used for post-analysis of the clonotype tables, with diversity normalized by down-sampling every dataset to the smallest sample size. To correct batch-related cross-sample contamination, repertoire overlap clustering matched CDR3 amino acid sequences but not nucleotide sequences. TCRdb applied fastp at Q25 and MiXCR to the public reads, then kept only in-frame beta chains. Rows merge per CDR3 protein into single entries with the most common DNA and genes. The V and J calls follow TCRdb's processing rather than the paper's. The sample table contains approximately 630,000 distinct CDR3 sequences; only one count was recorded for around 64% of them. Of the sample, approximately 11% falls within the top ten clones.

TCR beta repertoires were profiled from peripheral blood of roughly 13 young patients with multiple sclerosis to demonstrate the VDJtools post-analysis software. The multiple sclerosis patients were children and adolescents between 6 and 15 years of age. The sequenced material came from blood. The V and J segments used are TRBV6-1 and TRBJ2-5, with 7 bases matching TRBD2. The receptor was isolated from a girl aged 2-10 years with multiple sclerosis. The CDR3 reads as follows: CASSEGDYQKETQYF. The DNA is as follows: TGTGCCAGCAGTGAAGGGGACTACCAGAAAGAGACCCAGTACTTC.